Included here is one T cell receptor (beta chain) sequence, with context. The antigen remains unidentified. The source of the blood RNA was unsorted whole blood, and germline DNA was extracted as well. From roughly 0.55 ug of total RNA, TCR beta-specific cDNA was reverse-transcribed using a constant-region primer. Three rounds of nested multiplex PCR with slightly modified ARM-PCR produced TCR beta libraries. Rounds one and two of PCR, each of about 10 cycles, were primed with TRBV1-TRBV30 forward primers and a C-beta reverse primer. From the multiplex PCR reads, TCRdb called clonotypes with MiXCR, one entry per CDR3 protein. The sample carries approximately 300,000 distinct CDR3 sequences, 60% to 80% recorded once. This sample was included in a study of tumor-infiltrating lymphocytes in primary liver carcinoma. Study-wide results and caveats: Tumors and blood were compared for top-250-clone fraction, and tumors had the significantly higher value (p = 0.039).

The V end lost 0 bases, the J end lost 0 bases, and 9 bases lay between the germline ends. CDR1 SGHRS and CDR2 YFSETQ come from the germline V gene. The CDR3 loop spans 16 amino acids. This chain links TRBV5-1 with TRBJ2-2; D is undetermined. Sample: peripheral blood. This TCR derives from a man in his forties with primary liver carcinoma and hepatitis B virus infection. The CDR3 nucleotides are TGCGCCAGCAGCTTGGTAAGGACCACGAACACCGGGGAGCTGTTTTTT. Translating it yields CASSLVRTTNTGELFF. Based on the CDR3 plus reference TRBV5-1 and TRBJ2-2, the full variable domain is KAGVTQTPRYLIKTRGQQVTLSCSPISGHRSVSWYQQTPGQGLQFLFEYFSETQRNKGNFPGRFSGRQFSNSRSEMNVSTLELGDSALYLCASSLVRTTNTGELFFGEGSRLTVL.